This T cell receptor (beta chain) was recovered during a study of blood T cell repertoires in COVID-19. The overall study: PBMCs, B-cell-depleted T cells, or T cells provided the cDNA or gDNA that made up the material.

The V gene lost 1 base and the J gene lost 14 bases, with 17 bases spanning the gap. Germline values: CDR1 SEHNR, CDR2 FQNEAQ (reference sequence). The CDR3 runs 13 residues. Per the original data handling: Reference gene primer amplification yielded estimated nucleated cell counts. TCRdb's table, derived via immunoSEQ multiplex PCR, lists solely in-frame clones and lacks some. That table supplies the V and J calls and clone size; D and trimming were determined from the DNA. The sample comprises 250,000 to 300,000 clones, over 75% of which are singletons, and roughly a sixth rests with the top ten. The rearrangement uses TRBV7-9 and TRBJ1-2, with D perhaps matching TRBD1 (6 bases). The specimen was PBMCs or T cells enriched from blood (not recorded which). The sequence came from a young man who had recovered from COVID-19. The CDR3 nucleotides are TGTGCCAGCAGCTTAGTACAGGGCGAATCATGGACCTTC. It specifies CASSLVQGESWTF.